These 30 T cell receptor beta chains share one sample of origin, sequenced in a study of blood T cell repertoires in COVID-19. Generated by immunoSEQ multiplex PCR, the TCRdb table keeps only in-frame clones and is missing some. The data hold nearly 95,000 clones, with roughly nine tenths observed a single time. Sequenced sample: peripheral blood. The origin of the receptors is a human donor with active COVID-19. The donor label of this sample is uncertain.

The chain joins TRBV19 to TRBJ1-1, with D uncertain. CDR1 LNHDA and CDR2 SQIVND come from the germline V gene (reference sequence). Deletions cut 6 bases from V and 8 bases from J, with 16 bases between. This CDR3 region has 13 residues. The CDR3 DNA is TGTGCCAGTAGGACCACCGGGTTAAAGGAAGCTTTCTTT. Its protein product is CASRTTGLKEAFF.

This chain joins TRBV7-2 and TRBJ2-5; 10 bases match TRBD2. V trimming: 3 bases; J trimming: 0 bases; junction bases outside the gene matches: 4. CDR3 length equals 16 residues. From germline, CDR1 is SGHTA and CDR2 FQGNSA. The CDR3 here is CASSFSSGGNQETQYF. The CDR3 coding sequence is TGTGCCAGCAGCTTTTCTAGCGGGGGAAACCAAGAGACCCAGTACTTC. Full variable domain (outside the CDR3, taken from reference TRBV7-2 and TRBJ2-5): GAGVSQSPSNKVTEKGKDVELRCDPISGHTALYWYRQSLGQGLEFLIYFQGNSAPDKSGLPSDRFSAERTGGSVSTLTIQRTQQEDSAVYLCASSFSSGGNQETQYFGPGTRLLVL.

Notes on this clone: An end of the junction differs from the germline gene, which may be a read error. The rearrangement uses TRBV18 and TRBJ2-7; TRBD1 might be the D (6 bases). The germline V gene encodes CDR1 KGHSH and CDR2 LQKENI. The CDR3 has 16 residues. The CDR3: CASSPRGGISAYGQYF. CDR3 nucleotides: TGTGCCAGCTCACCCCGAGGGGGTATTAGCGCCTACGGGCAGTACTTC.

V usage is TRBV4-3 and J usage is TRBJ2-3; no reliable D call. Trimming took 0 bases from V and 6 from J, leaving 10 bases between them. Per germline, CDR1 LGHNA and CDR2 YSLEER. This CDR3 has 14 amino acids. CDR3 bases: TGCGCCAGCAGCCAAGATCCAGAGGTGGATACGCAGTATTTT. This codes for CASSQDPEVDTQYF.

This clone was recorded only once. The chain combines TRBV4-3 with TRBJ1-6; D is undetermined. This CDR3 has 19 amino acids. The V end was cut by 0 bases, the J end by 5 bases, with 20 bases between. Germline assignment: CDR1 LGHNA and CDR2 YSLEER. The CDR3, as DNA: TGCGCCAGCAGCCAAGAGGCCCCCGTGGAGGGCCCGAATAATTCACCCCTCCACTTT. Translated, it gives CASSQEAPVEGPNNSPLHF.

The chain couples TRBV9 to TRBJ2-2; D possibly corresponds to TRBD2 (5 bases). The CDR3 has 14 residues. Trimming removed 6 bases at V and 6 bases at J, with 15 bases between. Germline V CDR1 and CDR2: SGDLS, YYNGEE. The CDR3 nucleotides are TGTGCCAGCACGGCGGGTCTCCCCCCCGGGGAGCTGTTTTTT. This encodes CASTAGLPPGELFF.

The chain couples TRBV10-2 to TRBJ1-2; D not resolved. V gave up 6 bases and J gave up 5 bases, with 13 bases separating them. This CDR3 spans 13 amino acids. Germline V lookup: CDR1 WSHSY, CDR2 SAAADI. This CDR3 is CASRMSVSYGYTF. CDR3 coding DNA: TGCGCCAGCAGGATGTCGGTCTCGTATGGCTACACCTTC.

The chain is built from TRBV6-2 or TRBV6-3 and TRBJ1-1; maybe TRBD1 (5 bases). This CDR3 is built from 15 residues. Germline V gene sequence: CDR1 MNHEY, CDR2 SVGEGT. V gave up 5 bases and J gave up 2 bases, with 15 bases separating them. The CDR3 DNA reads as TGTGCCAGCAGTCCCTCAGGGAGGGCCAACACTGAAGCTTTCTTT. Residues: CASSPSGRANTEAFF.

This clone was counted a single time. The V gene is TRBV2, the J gene TRBJ1-2; D not certain. Trimming removed 5 bases at V and 4 bases at J, with 11 bases between. This CDR3 is 13 amino acids long. Germline values: CDR1 SNHLY, CDR2 FYNNEI. In DNA form, the CDR3 reads TGTGCCAGCAGTTCTAGGTTGACCTATGGCTACACCTTC. This gives the protein CASSSRLTYGYTF.

In nucleotides, the CDR3 is TGTGCCAGCAGTTTAGAGTACAGCTATGGCTACACCTTC. Translated, it gives CASSLEYSYGYTF. This chain joins TRBV12-3 or TRBV12-4 and TRBJ1-2, with no clear D. The CDR3 is made up of 13 amino acids. The V gene lost 1 base and the J gene lost 4 bases, with 7 bases spanning the gap.

This clone was detected only once. The chain couples TRBV11-2 to TRBJ1-2, with 8 bases aligning to TRBD1. The CDR3 has 14 amino acids. The trim removed 5 bases at V and 4 bases at J, leaving 6 bases unmatched. Germline assignment: CDR1 SGHAT and CDR2 FQNNGV. The CDR3 region is CASSRTGQSYGYTF. CDR3 nucleotides: TGTGCCAGCAGCCGGACAGGGCAGAGCTATGGCTACACCTTC.

The chain's CDR3 is CSALPPGLAGGQGTQYF. CDR3 nucleotide sequence: TGCAGCGCCCTACCCCCTGGACTAGCGGGGGGGCAGGGTACGCAGTATTTT. The gene calls are TRBV29-1 and TRBJ2-3; 15 bases are shared with TRBD2. The V gene end was trimmed by 7 bases and the J gene end by 8 bases; junction bases not matched to a gene: 16. The CDR3 spans 17 residues. Germline assignment: CDR1 SQVTM and CDR2 ANQGSEA.

This chain links TRBV5-1 with TRBJ1-4; 9 positions agree with TRBD1. This CDR3 is built from 18 residues. V shed 4 bases and J 4 bases; nucleotides not matched to a gene: 14. The germline V gene has CDR1 SGHRS and CDR2 YFSETQ. The CDR3 DNA reads as TGCGCCAGCAGCGAGGCCCGGACAGGGGCCGCCTATAATGAAAAACTGTTTTTT. Protein: CASSEARTGAAYNEKLFF.

The CDR3 region is CASSLGVGGNTGELFF. In DNA form, the CDR3 reads TGCGCCAGCAGCTTGGGGGTCGGGGGTAACACCGGGGAGCTGTTTTTT. The rearrangement links TRBV5-1 to TRBJ2-2, with D perhaps TRBD2 (6 bases). Germline V lookup: CDR1 SGHRS, CDR2 YFSETQ. V was pared by 0 bases and J by 2 bases, with 11 bases between. The CDR3 spans 16 residues.

The chain employs TRBV5-1 and TRBJ2-5, with TRBD2 matching over 10 bases. Trimming at V came to 3 bases and at J to 4 bases, leaving 9 bases not matched to a gene. The CDR3 is 16 residues long. CDR1 SGHRS and CDR2 YFSETQ come from the germline V gene. The CDR3 DNA is TGCGCCAGCAGCTCAACTAGCGGGGAATTAGGAGAGACCCAGTACTTC. This sequence encodes CASSSTSGELGETQYF.

This sequence joins TRBV28 and TRBJ1-4; D possibly corresponds to TRBD1 (6 bases). The germline CDR1 and CDR2 sequences are MDHEN and SYDVKM. V lost 10 bases and J lost 3, with 21 bases in between. The CDR3 has 16 amino acids. The CDR3 loop is CAIKGQSIIANEKLFF. CDR3 coding DNA: TGTGCCATAAAAGGACAGAGTATTATTGCTAATGAAAAACTGTTTTTT.

The chain recombines TRBV7-6 with TRBJ2-1; 8 bases agree with TRBD2. This CDR3 has 15 amino acids. Trimming at V came to 2 bases and at J to 5 bases, leaving 5 bases not matched to a gene. The germline CDR1 and CDR2 sequences are SGHVS and FNYEAQ. In DNA form, the CDR3 reads TGTGCCAGCAGCTTACTCGGGGGGGGGAACAATGAGCAGTTCTTC. It codes for CASSLLGGGNNEQFF.

The chain couples TRBV9 to TRBJ2-1, with no clear D. The CDR3 spans 16 residues. From germline, CDR1 is SGDLS and CDR2 YYNGEE. V lost 0 bases and J 1 base, leaving 11 bases between the germline ends. The CDR3: CASSVGIQASYNEQFF. Written as DNA, the CDR3 is TGTGCCAGCAGCGTAGGCATCCAGGCTTCCTACAATGAGCAGTTCTTC.

CDR3 coding DNA: TGTGCCAGCAGCTCCTCCCTGGACAGACACAATGAGCAGTTCTTC. Its protein is CASSSSLDRHNEQFF. This chain connects TRBV7-3 to TRBJ2-1; D perhaps matches TRBD1 (6 bases). Germline loops: CDR1 SGHTA, CDR2 FQGTGA. The CDR3 extends over 15 amino acids. The V gene lost 4 bases and the J gene lost 5 bases, with 15 bases spanning the gap.

This chain uses TRBV7-8 with TRBJ2-7; 7 bases line up with TRBD1. With 2 bases clipped from V and 2 bases from J, the junction kept 3 bases outside the gene matches. This CDR3 contains 14 residues. CDR1 and CDR2 from the germline V gene are SGHVS and FQNEAQ. CDR3 amino acids: CASSLRDSPYEQYF. The CDR3 DNA reads TGTGCCAGCAGCTTACGGGACAGCCCCTACGAGCAGTACTTC.

The chain combines TRBV7-3 with TRBJ1-1; TRBD1 matches at 8 bases. Per germline, CDR1 SGHTA and CDR2 FQGTGA. V lost 5 bases to trimming and J lost 1 base; unmatched junction nucleotides: 3. CDR3 length: 14 residues. CDR3 nucleotides: TGTGCCAGCAGCACGACAGGGGAGAACACTGAAGCTTTCTTT. The encoded protein is CASSTTGENTEAFF.

The V gene is TRBV5-4, the J gene TRBJ1-2; TRBD1 agrees at 10 bases. Germline-derived CDR1 and CDR2 are SGHNT and YYREEE (reference sequence). The CDR3 covers 15 residues. V shed 4 bases, J shed 1 base, and the junction held 4 bases outside the gene matches. CDR3 region: CASSPGQGDNYGYTF. The CDR3 nucleotides read TGTGCCAGCAGCCCCGGACAGGGGGATAACTATGGCTACACCTTC.

The chain uses TRBV27 and TRBJ1-4; 7 bases match TRBD1. There are 15 residues in the CDR3. From germline, CDR1 is MNHEY and CDR2 SMNVEV (reference sequence). The V gene end was trimmed by 6 bases and the J gene end by 4 bases; junction bases not matched to a gene: 8. The CDR3 loop reads CASRRRGLDNEKLFF. The CDR3, as DNA: TGTGCCAGCAGGAGGAGGGGGCTTGATAATGAAAAACTGTTTTTT.

The chain recombines TRBV4-3 with TRBJ1-6, with TRBD1 matching over 12 bases. The V gene end was trimmed by 4 bases and the J gene end by 8 bases; junction bases not matched to a gene: 3. CDR3 length: 15 residues. Germline CDR1 reads LGHNA; CDR2 reads YSLEER. The CDR3 DNA reads TGCGCCAGCAGCCTTGGGACAGGGGGCGATTCACCCCTCCACTTT. Amino acid sequence: CASSLGTGGDSPLHF.

The chain employs TRBV5-5 and TRBJ1-6, with D hard to call. The CDR3 length is 14 residues. Germline CDR1 reads SGHKS; CDR2 reads YYEKEE (reference sequence). V lost 5 bases and J 8 bases, leaving 14 bases between the germline ends. Here the CDR3 reads CASSLLSIDSPLHF. The CDR3 DNA follows: TGTGCCAGCAGTCTACTTTCTATTGATTCACCCCTCCACTTT.

The V gene is TRBV28, the J gene TRBJ1-5; no definite D call. Germline V gene sequence: CDR1 MDHEN, CDR2 SYDVKM. This CDR3 contains 12 residues. The V end was cut by 5 bases, the J end by 9 bases, with 11 bases between. The CDR3 reads CASSPPRGPQHF. Here the CDR3 DNA reads TGTGCCAGCAGTCCCCCGCGGGGGCCCCAGCATTTT. Full variable domain (outside the CDR3, taken from reference TRBV28 and TRBJ1-5): DVKVTQSSRYLVKRTGEKVFLECVQDMDHENMFWYRQDPGLGLRLIYFSYDVKMKEKGDIPEGYSVSREKKERFSLILESASTNQTSMYLCASSPPRGPQHFGDGTRLSIL.

The chain employs TRBV6-5 and TRBJ1-4; no definite D call. CDR3 length: 14 amino acids. From germline, CDR1 is MNHEY and CDR2 SVGAGI. Trimming shortened V by 5 bases and J by 4 bases, and 11 bases separated the two germline ends. As DNA, the CDR3 is TGTGCCAGCAGTCTCGAGGGAAATAATGAAAAACTGTTTTTT. It is translated as CASSLEGNNEKLFF.

V and J are TRBV5-1 and TRBJ2-5; perhaps TRBD1 as D (5 bases). The germline V and J ends were trimmed by 3 bases and 2 bases, with 8 bases remaining between them. Per germline, CDR1 SGHRS and CDR2 YFSETQ. The CDR3 extends over 13 amino acids. CDR3: CASSSGQQETQYF. CDR3 DNA sequence: TGCGCCAGCAGCTCCGGACAACAAGAGACCCAGTACTTC.

This chain connects TRBV5-1 to TRBJ2-1; D is unresolved. The V gene's germline CDR1 is SGHRS and CDR2 YFSETQ. The germline V and J ends were trimmed by 4 bases and 7 bases, with 18 bases remaining between them. The CDR3 length is 15 residues. In DNA form, the CDR3 reads TGCGCCAGCAGCGTTCGGCCTAGAGGTTTGAATGAGCAGTTCTTC. This encodes CASSVRPRGLNEQFF.

The chain recombines TRBV3-1 (or the pseudogene TRBV3-2) with TRBJ2-1; 11 nucleotides match TRBD2. Germline V CDR1 and CDR2: LGHDT, YNNKEL (reference sequence). V was pared by 2 bases and J by 0 bases, with 6 bases of the junction left unmatched. This CDR3 region has 18 residues. This CDR3 reads CASSQIAGGKSSYNEQFF. As DNA, the CDR3 is TGTGCCAGCAGCCAAATAGCGGGGGGGAAAAGCTCCTACAATGAGCAGTTCTTC.